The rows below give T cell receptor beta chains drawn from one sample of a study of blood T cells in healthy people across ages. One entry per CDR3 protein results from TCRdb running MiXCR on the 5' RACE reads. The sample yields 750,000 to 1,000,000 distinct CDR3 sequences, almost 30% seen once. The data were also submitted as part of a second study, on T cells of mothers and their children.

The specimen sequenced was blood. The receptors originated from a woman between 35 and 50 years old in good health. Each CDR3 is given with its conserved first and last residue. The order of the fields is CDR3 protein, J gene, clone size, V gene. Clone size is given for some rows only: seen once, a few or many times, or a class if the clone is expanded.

CDR3: CASSDTLAGLAYNEQFF; J: TRBJ2-1; size: many; V: TRBV4-2
CDR3: CATSSWGNSYNEQFF; J: TRBJ2-1; size: many; V: TRBV15
CDR3: CASSYQVKDTQYF; J: TRBJ2-3; size: -; V: TRBV27
CDR3: CSARDLGEQYF; J: TRBJ2-7; size: -; V: TRBV20-1
CDR3: CSVGSGGGTDTQYF; J: TRBJ2-3; size: -; V: TRBV29-1
CDR3: CSATPGPYGYTF; J: TRBJ1-2; size: -; V: TRBV20-1
CDR3: CASYRDRREQYF; J: TRBJ2-7; size: -; V: TRBV28
CDR3: CASSVRSGRQETQYF; J: TRBJ2-5; size: many; V: TRBV9
CDR3: CASSHSPRDGFMNEQFF; J: TRBJ2-1; size: many; V: TRBV4-1
CDR3: CSVDGGGYEQYF; J: TRBJ2-7; size: many; V: TRBV29-1